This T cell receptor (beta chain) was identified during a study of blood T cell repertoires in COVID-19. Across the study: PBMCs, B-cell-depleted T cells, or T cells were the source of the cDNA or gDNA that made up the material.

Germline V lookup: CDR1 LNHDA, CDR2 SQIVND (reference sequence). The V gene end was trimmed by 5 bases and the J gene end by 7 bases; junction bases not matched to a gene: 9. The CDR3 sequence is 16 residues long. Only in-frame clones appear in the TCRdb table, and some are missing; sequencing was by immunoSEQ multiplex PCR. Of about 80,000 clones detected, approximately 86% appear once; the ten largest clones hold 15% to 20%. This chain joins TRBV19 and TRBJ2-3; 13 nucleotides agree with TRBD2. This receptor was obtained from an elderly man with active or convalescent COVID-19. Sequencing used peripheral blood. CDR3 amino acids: CASSARTSGRANTQYF. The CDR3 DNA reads TGTGCCAGTAGTGCGCGAACTAGCGGGAGGGCGAATACGCAGTATTTT.